Sequencing of this T cell receptor beta chain was carried out in a study of beta chain features in type 1 diabetes. Trimming took 4 bases from V and 1 from J; bases not matched to a gene: 8. Germline CDR1 and CDR2: SGHRS and YFSETQ. The CDR3 extends over 15 amino acids. What was sequenced were expressed TCRB transcripts, since all of the isolated RNA had been reverse transcribed. Only in-frame clones appear in the TCRdb table, and some are missing; sequencing was by immunoSEQ multiplex PCR. The sample comprises around 180,000 clones, about 13% of which are singletons, and roughly 0.56% rests with the top ten.

The clonotype was recovered from a woman under 30 in good health. The source material was central memory CD4+ T cells from blood. The rearrangement joins TRBV5-1 to TRBJ2-7; 7 bases map to TRBD1. The CDR3 DNA sequence: TGCGCCAGCAGCACAACAGGGGTTCTGTCCTACGAGCAGTACTTC. Protein product: CASSTTGVLSYEQYF.